This passage covers 29 T cell receptor beta chains from one sample sequenced in a study of T cell responses to AZD1222 COVID-19 vaccine. Sequencing used immunoSEQ multiplex PCR; TCRdb keeps in-frame clones, though not all of them. The table has about 150,000 clones, around 90% seen once. The material was peripheral blood, obtained 28 days after the second AZD1222 dose. Every receptor here comes from an adult who received the AZD1222 COVID-19 vaccine.

The genes are TRBV9 and TRBJ2-1; 7 nucleotides line up with TRBD1. The CDR3 runs 13 residues. Germline assignment: CDR1 SGDLS and CDR2 YYNGEE. Trimming removed 4 bases from V and 8 bases from J; junction bases left unmatched: 6. The CDR3: CASSIGQVDEQFF. The CDR3 nucleotides are TGTGCCAGCAGCATTGGACAGGTTGATGAGCAGTTCTTC. The whole variable domain, remainder taken from reference TRBV9 and TRBJ2-1, is DSGVTQTPKHLITATGQRVTLRCSPRSGDLSVYWYQQSLDQGLQFLIQYYNGEERAKGNILERFSAQQFPDLHSELNLSSLELGDSALYFCASSIGQVDEQFFGPGTRLTVL.

This chain connects TRBV19 to TRBJ1-6, with TRBD1 matching 8 bases. Germline trimming cut 6 bases from V and 3 bases from J; bases unmatched to any gene: 4. This CDR3 has 15 residues. From germline, CDR1 is LNHDA and CDR2 SQIVND (reference sequence). CDR3 residues: CASRGQEVYNSPLHF. The CDR3 DNA follows: TGTGCCAGTAGGGGACAGGAGGTCTATAATTCACCCCTCCACTTT.

CDR3 loop: CASSPRQIREQYF. The DNA for the CDR3 is TGTGCCAGCAGTCCCCGACAGATCCGCGAGCAGTACTTC. The J gene is TRBJ2-7, the V gene TRBV6-5; maybe TRBD1 (5 bases). From germline, CDR1 is MNHEY and CDR2 SVGAGI. The CDR3 runs to 13 residues. V was cut by 5 bases and J by 6 bases, with 14 bases left in between.

The J gene is TRBJ1-2, the V gene TRBV11-2; tentatively, D is TRBD1 (5 bases). Germline V lookup: CDR1 SGHAT, CDR2 FQNNGV. The CDR3 length is 16 residues. Trimming removed 1 base from V and 4 bases from J, with 16 bases in between. The CDR3 loop reads CASSLVQGSPRYGYTF. The DNA of the CDR3 is TGTGCCAGCAGCTTAGTCCAGGGAAGTCCCCGCTATGGCTACACCTTC.

This clone was counted between two and nine times. The rearrangement links TRBV2 to TRBJ2-3; maybe TRBD2 (5 bases). CDR1 and CDR2 (germline): SNHLY, FYNNEI. CDR3 size: 13 residues. The V gene lost 7 bases and the J gene lost 2 bases, with 10 bases spanning the gap. Here the CDR3 DNA reads TGTGCCAGCACCACGGACTTCACAGATACGCAGTATTTT. Translated, it gives CASTTDFTDTQYF.

To note about this clone: In the same sample, other DNA sequences code for this CDR3. This chain connects TRBV7-9 to TRBJ2-1, with 9 bases fitting TRBD2. Germline-derived CDR1 and CDR2 are SEHNR and FQNEAQ (reference sequence). The CDR3 runs to 16 residues. Unmatched junction bases numbered 3, after V lost 2 bases and J lost 1 base. The CDR3 DNA reads TGTGCCAGCAGCTTATCACTAGCGGGTTCCTACAATGAGCAGTTCTTC. It translates to CASSLSLAGSYNEQFF.

This chain joins TRBV19 and TRBJ1-2; the D gene is possibly TRBD1 (5 bases). Trimming pared 3 bases from V and 4 bases from J, leaving 12 bases between. Germline CDR1 and CDR2: LNHDA and SQIVND (reference sequence). This CDR3 spans 14 amino acids. The CDR3 DNA is TGTGCCAGTAGTATTGCGGGGGTGGTCTATGGCTACACCTTC. It translates to CASSIAGVVYGYTF.

This chain links TRBV6-1 with TRBJ2-7; D assignment may be TRBD1 or TRBD2 (5 bases each). Germline lookup yields CDR1 MNHNS and CDR2 SASEGT. This CDR3 region has 14 residues. The V and J ends lost 2 bases and 10 bases respectively, with 18 bases between them. The CDR3 coding sequence is TGTGCCAGCAGTGAAAGGGGACCTAGATTCTTACAGTACTTC. Its translation: CASSERGPRFLQYF.

The J gene is TRBJ1-6, the V gene TRBV5-1; tentative D call: TRBD1 (5 bases). V lost 3 bases and J lost 8, with 15 bases in between. The CDR3 contains 15 residues. CDR1 and CDR2 (germline): SGHRS, YFSETQ. The CDR3 nucleotides read TGCGCCAGCAGCTCATCCGGGACCGCCGATTCACCCCTCCACTTT. Its protein product is CASSSSGTADSPLHF.

The count of this clone is one. In DNA, the CDR3 is TGCGCCAGCAGCTTGAGGGGAAACACAGATACGCAGTATTTT. The encoded protein is CASSLRGNTDTQYF. The chain links TRBV5-1 to TRBJ2-3, with D maybe TRBD1 (5 bases). Germline CDR1 and CDR2: SGHRS and YFSETQ. Trimming left V 1 base short and J 2 bases short, with 8 bases between. CDR3 length: 14 residues.

As concerns this clone: The junction departs from germline at one end; a sequencing error may be responsible. This chain uses TRBV30 with TRBJ1-4; no definite D call. Germline assignment: CDR1 GTSNPN and CDR2 SVGIG (reference sequence). The CDR3 contains 14 residues. The CDR3 sequence is CAWSVRQTSEKLFF. The CDR3 nucleotides read TGTGCCTGGAGTGTACGTCAGACTAGTGAAAAACTGTTTTTT.

V gene TRBV19 combines with J gene TRBJ1-3, with a possible D match to TRBD1 (6 bases). CDR1 LNHDA and CDR2 SQIVND come from the germline V gene (reference sequence). Trimming left V 6 bases short and J 0 bases short, with 12 bases between. The CDR3 is made up of 15 amino acids. Here the CDR3 DNA reads TGTGCCAGTAGGCAGACAGGAGCCTCTGGAAACACCATATATTTT. Protein sequence: CASRQTGASGNTIYF.

This rearrangement joins TRBV5-6 to TRBJ2-2; 9 nucleotides match TRBD1. Germline CDR1 SGHDT, CDR2 YYEEEE. The CDR3 covers 17 residues. V lost 1 base and J lost 5; bases outside the gene matches: 9. The CDR3 bases are TGTGCCAGCAGCTTGTGGCCGACAGGGGGAGGTACCGGGGAGCTGTTTTTT. Translated: CASSLWPTGGGTGELFF.

For the CDR3, the DNA is TGTGCCAGCAGCTTTTTTACTGAAGCTTTCTTT. This codes for CASSFFTEAFF. The chain is built from TRBV5-6 and TRBJ1-1; no reliable D call. Per germline, CDR1 SGHDT and CDR2 YYEEEE. V lost 2 bases, J lost 5 bases, and 4 bases lay in between. The CDR3 covers 11 residues.

The chain is built from TRBV18 and TRBJ1-4; D gene uncertain. The V gene's germline CDR1 is KGHSH and CDR2 LQKENI. Trimming removed 1 base from V and 7 bases from J, with 7 bases in between. This CDR3 has 13 residues. CDR3 region: CASSPRTGEKLFF. CDR3 sequence (DNA): TGTGCCAGCTCACCACGGACCGGTGAAAAACTGTTTTTT.

The CDR3 loop is CASSLDGNSNQPQHF. The DNA for the CDR3 is TGCGCCAGCAGCTTGGATGGGAATAGCAATCAGCCCCAGCATTTT. The chain links TRBV5-1 to TRBJ1-5, with unresolved D. Germline lookup yields CDR1 SGHRS and CDR2 YFSETQ. The V end lost 0 bases, the J end lost 0 bases, and 7 bases lay between the germline ends. This CDR3 contains 15 residues. The full variable domain, rest sourced from reference TRBV5-1 and TRBJ1-5, is KAGVTQTPRYLIKTRGQQVTLSCSPISGHRSVSWYQQTPGQGLQFLFEYFSETQRNKGNFPGRFSGRQFSNSRSEMNVSTLELGDSALYLCASSLDGNSNQPQHFGDGTRLSIL.

The chain carries TRBV5-4 and TRBJ1-4; D remains ambiguous. The CDR3 covers 14 residues. The germline V gene encodes CDR1 SGHNT and CDR2 YYREEE (reference sequence). V lost 1 base to trimming and J lost 2 bases, with 6 bases between them. The CDR3 DNA is TGTGCCAGCAGCTTGCCAGAGACTAATGAAAAACTGTTTTTT. Translation: CASSLPETNEKLFF.

The chain has TRBV9 and TRBJ1-3, with a tentative D call TRBD1 (5 bases). The CDR3 contains 16 residues. CDR1 and CDR2 (germline): SGDLS, YYNGEE. V was cut by 4 bases and J by 0 bases, with 14 bases left in between. CDR3 amino acids: CASSRYGGSSGNTIYF. CDR3 DNA: TGTGCCAGCAGCCGATACGGGGGGAGCTCTGGAAACACCATATATTTT.

The rearrangement links TRBV15 to TRBJ1-2, with 7 bases aligning to TRBD1. Trimming removed 2 bases from V and 1 base from J; junction bases left unmatched: 7. Germline V CDR1 and CDR2: LNHNV, YYDKDF (reference sequence). The CDR3 consists of 16 residues. CDR3 sequence reads: CATSRLTTGFNYGYTF. For the CDR3, the DNA is TGTGCCACCAGCAGACTAACGACAGGGTTTAACTATGGCTACACCTTC. Complete variable domain (other parts from reference TRBV15 and TRBJ1-2): DAMVIQNPRYQVTQFGKPVTLSCSQTLNHNVMYWYQQKSSQAPKLLFHYYDKDFNNEADTPDNFQSRRPNTSFCFLDIRSPGLGDTAMYLCATSRLTTGFNYGYTFGSGTRLTVV.

V usage is TRBV7-9 and J usage is TRBJ2-5, with D unresolved. Trimming removed 2 bases at V and 7 bases at J, with 2 bases between. This CDR3 spans 10 amino acids. The germline V gene has CDR1 SEHNR and CDR2 FQNEAQ (reference sequence). The CDR3 DNA is TGTGCCAGCAGCTTACGGACCCAGTACTTC. Encoded protein: CASSLRTQYF.

The chain carries TRBV3-1 (or the pseudogene TRBV3-2) and TRBJ2-1, with 7 positions matching TRBD2. The V gene end was trimmed by 4 bases and the J gene end by 4 bases; junction bases not matched to a gene: 10. In germline, CDR1 is LGHDT, CDR2 YNNKEL (reference sequence). There are 16 residues in the CDR3. The CDR3 DNA is TGTGCCAGCAGCCTCCCTGCGGGAGACTATTACAATGAGCAGTTCTTC. Translation: CASSLPAGDYYNEQFF.

This sequence joins TRBV19 and TRBJ1-4; no reliable D call. Germline assignment: CDR1 LNHDA and CDR2 SQIVND (reference sequence). CDR3 length: 13 amino acids. Between the trimmed V and J ends, which lost 2 bases and 8 bases, there was a span of 9 bases. CDR3 nucleotide sequence: TGTGCCAGTAGTATATCGGTCGCCGAAAAACTGTTTTTT. Translation: CASSISVAEKLFF.

DNA for the CDR3: TGTGCCAGCATCCCCGGGGGGCTCCTCCGTAGCTCCTATAATTCACCCCTCCACTTT. Translation: CASIPGGLLRSSYNSPLHF. The chain couples TRBV11-2 to TRBJ1-6, with D perhaps TRBD1 (6 bases). Trimming pared 7 bases from V and 0 bases from J, leaving 22 bases between. Germline V lookup: CDR1 SGHAT, CDR2 FQNNGV. This CDR3 has 19 residues.

This clone is a singleton in its sample. This sequence joins TRBV9 and TRBJ2-5; 10 nucleotides align to TRBD2. The CDR3 is 15 amino acids. The germline V gene has CDR1 SGDLS and CDR2 YYNGEE. V was pared by 0 bases and J by 10 bases, with 9 bases of the junction left unmatched. The CDR3 region has the DNA TGTGCCAGCAGCGTAGCTAGCGGGGGAGTATATAGCCAGTACTTC. Amino acids: CASSVASGGVYSQYF.

Of note for this clone: The same CDR3 is also encoded by other DNA sequences in this sample. J is TRBJ2-1 and V is TRBV2; unclear D gene. In germline, CDR1 is SNHLY, CDR2 FYNNEI. V lost 4 bases and J 0 bases, leaving 7 bases between the germline ends. The CDR3 contains 14 residues. The CDR3 region has the DNA TGTGCCAGCAGTGTACAGAGCTCCTACAATGAGCAGTTCTTC. Translation gives CASSVQSSYNEQFF.

The rearrangement links TRBV11-3 to TRBJ1-3; the D is unclear. Per germline, CDR1 SGHNT and CDR2 YENEEA. V lost 0 bases, J lost 3 bases, and 6 bases lay in between. This CDR3 has 14 residues. The CDR3 loop is CASSLDPRGNTIYF. CDR3 DNA: TGTGCCAGCAGCTTAGATCCCCGTGGAAACACCATATATTTT.

This chain uses TRBV2 with TRBJ1-1; D uncertain. The CDR3 extends over 11 amino acids. Trimming stripped 6 bases from V and 5 bases from J, with 7 bases between. Germline CDR1 SNHLY, CDR2 FYNNEI. CDR3 loop: CASRGATEAFF. The CDR3 DNA follows: TGTGCCAGCAGAGGAGCAACTGAAGCTTTCTTT.

The chain is built from TRBV23-1 and TRBJ1-2; no firm D call. TRBV23-1 falls under the ORF class, with uncertain function. Trimming took off 7 bases at V and 7 bases at J, with 16 bases between the two ends. This CDR3 is built from 13 residues. The CDR3 DNA follows: TGCGCCAGCACCCCCCGCAGCCTCTTTGGCTACACCTTC. Its translation is CASTPRSLFGYTF.

This clone has a single count. CDR3 DNA sequence: TGTGCCAGCAGCCCCCGAGAGACCGGGGAGCTGTTTTTT. Residues: CASSPRETGELFF. J is TRBJ2-2 and V is TRBV7-9; D is unclear. Germline assignment: CDR1 SEHNR and CDR2 FQNEAQ (reference sequence). V lost 5 bases and J 5 bases, leaving 9 bases between the germline ends. The CDR3 runs 13 residues.